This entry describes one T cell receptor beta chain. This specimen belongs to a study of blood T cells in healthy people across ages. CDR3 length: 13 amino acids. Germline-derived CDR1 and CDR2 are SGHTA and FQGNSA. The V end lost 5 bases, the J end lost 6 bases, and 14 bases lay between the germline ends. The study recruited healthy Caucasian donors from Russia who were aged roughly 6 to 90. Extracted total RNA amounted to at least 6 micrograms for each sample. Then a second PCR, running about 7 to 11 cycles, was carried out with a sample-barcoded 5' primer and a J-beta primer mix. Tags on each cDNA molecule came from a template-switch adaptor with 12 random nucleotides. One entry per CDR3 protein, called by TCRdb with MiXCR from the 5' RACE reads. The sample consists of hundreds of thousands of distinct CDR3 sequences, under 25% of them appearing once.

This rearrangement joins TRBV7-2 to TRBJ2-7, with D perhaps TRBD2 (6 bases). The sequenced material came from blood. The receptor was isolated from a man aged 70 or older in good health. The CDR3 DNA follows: TGTGCCAGCAGCCAGGTACTAGCAGGCGAGCAGTACTTC. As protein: CASSQVLAGEQYF.